This T cell receptor beta chain emerged from a study of identifying expanded T cells in peripheral blood. Findings of the study overall: Differentially abundant clones: 0.95 to 1.5 between replicates, about 15 at roughly 15 days, approximately 18 at four. Variance in clone template counts between approximately 2-week samples significantly increased with total template count across all healthy donors.

Germline CDR1 is SQVTM and CDR2 is ANQGSEA. Trimming removed 4 bases from V and 5 bases from J; junction bases left unmatched: 1. This CDR3 contains 11 residues. Collection occurred without any documented infections or immune events in donors. TCRdb's table, derived via immunoSEQ multiplex PCR, lists solely in-frame clones and lacks some. The sample carries around 57,000 clones, more than 70% recorded once. To note about this clone: The antigen is unknown.

Sequencing was performed on blood. The chain uses TRBV29-1 and TRBJ2-7; 8 nucleotides match TRBD1. The clonotype was recovered from a person between 18 and 75 years old in good health. For the CDR3, the DNA is TGCAGCGTTGCAGGGGGCGACGAGCAGTACTTC. This translates into CSVAGGDEQYF.